This is a list of T cell receptor beta chains from one sample in a study of blood T cell repertoires in COVID-19. Profiled with immunoSEQ multiplex PCR; TCRdb holds only in-frame clones, not every one. This sample has some 87,000 clones, with more than 75% found just once. The sample was peripheral blood. These receptors all stem from a woman at least 80 years old with active or convalescent COVID-19. CDR3s include the opening cysteine and the closing phenylalanine or tryptophan. A D gene is named only where the DNA matches it firmly. Part of the rows lack a size; the others show once, few, many or a class for expanded clones.

V gene: TRBV27; clone size: NA; J gene: TRBJ2-1; D gene: TRBD1; CDR3 DNA: TGTGCCAGCAGTCGGACAGGGGGCTCCTACAATGAGCAGTTCTTC; CDR3 protein: CASSRTGGSYNEQFF
V gene: TRBV6-4; clone size: NA; J gene: TRBJ2-3; D gene: NA; CDR3 DNA: TGTGCCAGCAGTGAATCCGGCGGTGAGGCAGATACGCAGTATTTT; CDR3 protein: CASSESGGEADTQYF
V gene: TRBV10-2; clone size: many; J gene: TRBJ2-7; D gene: NA; CDR3 DNA: TGCGCCAGCAGTGATTCAACGGGTACCTACGAGCAGTACTTC; CDR3 protein: CASSDSTGTYEQYF
V gene: TRBV11-2; clone size: NA; J gene: TRBJ2-5; D gene: NA; CDR3 DNA: TGTGCCAGCAGCCAGGTCGCAGAGACCCAGTACTTC; CDR3 protein: CASSQVAETQYF
V gene: TRBV4-1; clone size: NA; J gene: TRBJ2-2; D gene: TRBD1; CDR3 DNA: TGCGCCAGCAGCCAAGATTGGCAGGGGGCTAACACCGGGGAGCTGTTTTTT; CDR3 protein: CASSQDWQGANTGELFF
V gene: TRBV9; clone size: NA; J gene: TRBJ2-2; D gene: NA; CDR3 DNA: TGTGCCAGCAGCGCTTTCCGGACCGGGGAGCTGTTTTTT; CDR3 protein: CASSAFRTGELFF
V gene: TRBV27; clone size: NA; J gene: TRBJ1-2; D gene: TRBD1; CDR3 DNA: TGTGCCAGCAGTTTATCCGGGACAGGAAGATTCCCCTATGGCTACACCTTC; CDR3 protein: CASSLSGTGRFPYGYTF
V gene: TRBV2; clone size: NA; J gene: TRBJ2-1; D gene: NA; CDR3 DNA: TGTGCCAGCAGGCGTAACAATGAGCAGTTCTTC; CDR3 protein: CASRRNNEQFF
V gene: TRBV30; clone size: once; J gene: TRBJ2-3; D gene: NA; CDR3 DNA: TGTGCCTGGAGTTCGGATGTGGGGCAATATACGCAGTATTTT; CDR3 protein: CAWSSDVGQYTQYF
V gene: TRBV7-2; clone size: NA; J gene: TRBJ1-5; D gene: TRBD1; CDR3 DNA: TGTGCCAGCAGCCCAACAGGGGGGAATCAGCCCCAGCATTTT; CDR3 protein: CASSPTGGNQPQHF
V gene: TRBV30; clone size: NA; J gene: TRBJ1-3; D gene: TRBD1; CDR3 DNA: TGTGCCCGACCGGGACAGGGAGACACCATATATTTT; CDR3 protein: CARPGQGDTIYF
V gene: TRBV4-3; clone size: NA; J gene: TRBJ1-4; D gene: NA; CDR3 DNA: TGCGCCAGCAGCCAAGAACCAGGGTTAAATGAAAAACTGTTTTTT; CDR3 protein: CASSQEPGLNEKLFF
V gene: TRBV4-3; clone size: few; J gene: TRBJ1-6; D gene: NA; CDR3 DNA: TGCGCCAGCAGCCTAGGGGTTTCACCCCTCCACTTT; CDR3 protein: CASSLGVSPLHF
V gene: TRBV9; clone size: NA; J gene: TRBJ2-1; D gene: NA; CDR3 DNA: TGTGCCAGCAGCCCCTTCCCTTACAGTGATGAGCAGTTCTTC; CDR3 protein: CASSPFPYSDEQFF
V gene: TRBV9; clone size: once; J gene: TRBJ1-5; D gene: TRBD1; CDR3 DNA: TGTGCCAGCAGCGTCCTAAGGAGTACGGGACAGGGGATCAATCAGCCCCAGCATTTT; CDR3 protein: CASSVLRSTGQGINQPQHF
V gene: TRBV18; clone size: once; J gene: TRBJ2-7; D gene: NA; CDR3 DNA: TGTGCCAGCTCACCACGGACAGCGACCTCCTACGAGCAGTACTTC; CDR3 protein: CASSPRTATSYEQYF
V gene: TRBV21-1; clone size: NA; J gene: TRBJ1-4; D gene: NA; CDR3 DNA: TGTGCCAGCAGCCTTGGGACTGTCAAGGATAATGAAAAACTGTTTTTT; CDR3 protein: CASSLGTVKDNEKLFF
V gene: TRBV7-6; clone size: NA; J gene: TRBJ2-2; D gene: NA; CDR3 DNA: TGTGCCAGCAGCTTTTTCGTGGGGGCAAACACCGGGGAGCTGTTTTTT; CDR3 protein: CASSFFVGANTGELFF
V gene: TRBV14; clone size: NA; J gene: TRBJ2-5; D gene: TRBD1; CDR3 DNA: TGTGCCAGCAGCCAAAGGGGGCTAAGGGAGACCCAGTACTTC; CDR3 protein: CASSQRGLRETQYF
V gene: TRBV7-9; clone size: few; J gene: TRBJ1-5; D gene: TRBD1; CDR3 DNA: TGTGCCAGCAGCTCGACAGGGTCGGAACAGCCCCAGCATTTT; CDR3 protein: CASSSTGSEQPQHF
V gene: TRBV24-1; clone size: NA; J gene: TRBJ1-5; D gene: TRBD1; CDR3 DNA: TGTGCCACCAGTGGCGGGACAGGATACAATCAGCCCCAGCATTTT; CDR3 protein: CATSGGTGYNQPQHF
V gene: TRBV13; clone size: NA; J gene: TRBJ2-7; D gene: NA; CDR3 DNA: TGTGCCAGCAGCTTAGGGCGGGGATTTAGCGAGCAGTACTTC; CDR3 protein: CASSLGRGFSEQYF
V gene: TRBV18; clone size: NA; J gene: TRBJ1-4; D gene: NA; CDR3 DNA: TGTGCCAGCTCACCACAGCAGGTCAACGGCTTTAATAATGAAAAACTGTTTTTT; CDR3 protein: CASSPQQVNGFNNEKLFF
V gene: TRBV7-2; clone size: few; J gene: TRBJ2-2; D gene: NA; CDR3 DNA: TGTGCCAGCAGCTTAGCCCTATTAGAGGGCGGGGAGCTGTTTTTT; CDR3 protein: CASSLALLEGGELFF
V gene: TRBV7-9; clone size: NA; J gene: TRBJ2-7; D gene: TRBD1; CDR3 DNA: TGTGCCAGCAGCTTCTACCGGGACAGGAACTACGAGCAGTACTTC; CDR3 protein: CASSFYRDRNYEQYF
V gene: TRBV6-5; clone size: NA; J gene: TRBJ1-3; D gene: NA; CDR3 DNA: TGTGCCAGCAGGACAGGTCCGAGGTCTGGAAACACCATATATTTT; CDR3 protein: CASRTGPRSGNTIYF
V gene: TRBV11-2; clone size: NA; J gene: TRBJ2-2; D gene: NA; CDR3 DNA: TGTGCCAGCACCCGCCAGGGAAGGAACACCGGGGAGCTGTTTTTT; CDR3 protein: CASTRQGRNTGELFF
V gene: TRBV6-2/TRBV6-3; clone size: once; J gene: TRBJ2-4; D gene: NA; CDR3 DNA: TGTGCCAGCAGTACCTCGGGGGGCTCGGGGAACATTCAGTACTTC; CDR3 protein: CASSTSGGSGNIQYF
V gene: TRBV9; clone size: NA; J gene: TRBJ1-6; D gene: NA; CDR3 DNA: TGTGCCAGCAGCGTAGAAGGGACGGGAGCAAATAATTCACCCCTCCACTTT; CDR3 protein: CASSVEGTGANNSPLHF
V gene: TRBV6-5; clone size: NA; J gene: TRBJ2-3; D gene: NA; CDR3 DNA: TGTGCCAGCAGTTACGGGTCCCGGCGGGATACGCAGTATTTT; CDR3 protein: CASSYGSRRDTQYF
V gene: TRBV5-1; clone size: NA; J gene: TRBJ1-2; D gene: NA; CDR3 DNA: TGCGCCAGCAGCTTGACGGAGCCTAACTATGGCTACACCTTC; CDR3 protein: CASSLTEPNYGYTF
V gene: TRBV7-2; clone size: NA; J gene: TRBJ1-1; D gene: TRBD1; CDR3 DNA: TGTGCCAGCAGCACGGGACAGATCAAGAACACTGAAGCTTTCTTT; CDR3 protein: CASSTGQIKNTEAFF
V gene: TRBV29-1; clone size: few; J gene: TRBJ1-2; D gene: TRBD1; CDR3 DNA: TGCAGCGTTAACAGGGGAAGGGGCTATGGCTACACCTTC; CDR3 protein: CSVNRGRGYGYTF
V gene: TRBV5-4; clone size: NA; J gene: TRBJ2-5; D gene: TRBD1; CDR3 DNA: TGTGCCAGCAGCTCACAGGGGGCAGGATCGGAGACCCAGTACTTC; CDR3 protein: CASSSQGAGSETQYF
V gene: TRBV24-1; clone size: NA; J gene: TRBJ2-1; D gene: NA; CDR3 DNA: TGTGCCACCAGTGATGGGGCGGCAGGGGCGCGTAACCCCGTTCAGGATGAGCAGTTCTTC; CDR3 protein: CATSDGAAGARNPVQDEQFF
V gene: TRBV5-1; clone size: NA; J gene: TRBJ2-7; D gene: TRBD1; CDR3 DNA: TGCGCCAGCAGCCCGGGCCAACAGGGGGACGAGCAGTACTTC; CDR3 protein: CASSPGQQGDEQYF
V gene: TRBV30; clone size: NA; J gene: TRBJ2-2; D gene: TRBD2; CDR3 DNA: TGTGCCTGGAGTGAAGAACTAGCGGGGTCCGGGGAGCTGTTTTTT; CDR3 protein: CAWSEELAGSGELFF
V gene: TRBV6-6; clone size: NA; J gene: TRBJ2-2; D gene: TRBD1; CDR3 DNA: TGTGCCAGCACCACTTCAGGGACAGGGATTTCGGGGGAGCTGTTTTTT; CDR3 protein: CASTTSGTGISGELFF
V gene: TRBV9; clone size: once; J gene: TRBJ2-7; D gene: NA; CDR3 DNA: TGTGCCAGCAGCGGGACTTTTGGTGAGCAGTACTTC; CDR3 protein: CASSGTFGEQYF
V gene: TRBV3-1/TRBV3-2; clone size: NA; J gene: TRBJ2-5; D gene: TRBD1; CDR3 DNA: TGTGCCAGCAGCCATTCGACAGGGTGGGAGACCCAGTACTTC; CDR3 protein: CASSHSTGWETQYF
V gene: TRBV6-6; clone size: NA; J gene: TRBJ2-3; D gene: NA; CDR3 DNA: TGTGCCAGCAGTCCCTTTCCGGGAACTAGCACAGATACGCAGTATTTT; CDR3 protein: CASSPFPGTSTDTQYF